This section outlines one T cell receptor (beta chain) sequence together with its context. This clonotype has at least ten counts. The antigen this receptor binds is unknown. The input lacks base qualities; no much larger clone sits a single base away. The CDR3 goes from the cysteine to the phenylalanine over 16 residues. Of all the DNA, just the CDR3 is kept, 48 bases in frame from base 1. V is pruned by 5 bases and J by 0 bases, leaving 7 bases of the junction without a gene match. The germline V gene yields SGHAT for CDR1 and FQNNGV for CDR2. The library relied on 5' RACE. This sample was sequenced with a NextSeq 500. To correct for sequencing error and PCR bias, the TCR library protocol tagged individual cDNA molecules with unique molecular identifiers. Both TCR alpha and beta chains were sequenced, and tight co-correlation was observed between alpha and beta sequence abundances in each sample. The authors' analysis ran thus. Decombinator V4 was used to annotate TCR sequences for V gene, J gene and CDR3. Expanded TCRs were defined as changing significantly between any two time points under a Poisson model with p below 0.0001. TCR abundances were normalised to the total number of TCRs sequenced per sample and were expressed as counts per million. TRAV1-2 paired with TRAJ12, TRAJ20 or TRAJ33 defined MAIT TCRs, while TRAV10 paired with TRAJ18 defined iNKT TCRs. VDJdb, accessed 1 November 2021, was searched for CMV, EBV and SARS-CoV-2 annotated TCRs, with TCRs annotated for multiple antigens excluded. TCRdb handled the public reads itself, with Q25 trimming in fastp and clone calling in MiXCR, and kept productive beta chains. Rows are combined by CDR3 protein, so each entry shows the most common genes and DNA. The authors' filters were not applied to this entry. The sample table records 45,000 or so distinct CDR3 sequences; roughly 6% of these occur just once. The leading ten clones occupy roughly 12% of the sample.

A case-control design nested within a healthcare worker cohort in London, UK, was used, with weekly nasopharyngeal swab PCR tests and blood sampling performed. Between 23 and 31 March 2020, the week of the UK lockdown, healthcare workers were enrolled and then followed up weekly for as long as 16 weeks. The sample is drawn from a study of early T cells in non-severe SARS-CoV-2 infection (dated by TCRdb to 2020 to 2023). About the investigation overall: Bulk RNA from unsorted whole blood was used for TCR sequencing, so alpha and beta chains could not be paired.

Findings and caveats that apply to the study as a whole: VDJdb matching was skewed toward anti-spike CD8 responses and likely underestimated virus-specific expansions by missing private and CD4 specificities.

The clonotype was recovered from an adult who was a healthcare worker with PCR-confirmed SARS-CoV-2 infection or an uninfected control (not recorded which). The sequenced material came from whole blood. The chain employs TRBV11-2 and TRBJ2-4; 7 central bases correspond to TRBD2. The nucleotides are TGTGCCAGCAGCCCTCAGGGAGGGTTAGCCAAAAACATTCAGTACTTC. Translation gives CASSPQGGLAKNIQYF.